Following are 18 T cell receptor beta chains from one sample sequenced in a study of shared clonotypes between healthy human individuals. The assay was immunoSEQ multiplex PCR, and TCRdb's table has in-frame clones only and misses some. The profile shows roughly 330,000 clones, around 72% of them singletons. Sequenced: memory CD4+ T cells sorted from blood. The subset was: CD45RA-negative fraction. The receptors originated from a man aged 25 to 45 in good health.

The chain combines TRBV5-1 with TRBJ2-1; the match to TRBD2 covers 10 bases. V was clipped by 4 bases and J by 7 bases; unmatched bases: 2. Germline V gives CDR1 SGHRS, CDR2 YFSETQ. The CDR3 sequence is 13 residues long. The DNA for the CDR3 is TGCGCCAGCAGCCCGGGACTAGCGAATGAGCAGTTCTTC. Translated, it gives CASSPGLANEQFF.

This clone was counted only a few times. The CDR3: CASSLVGLGLVQDEQYF. CDR3 sequence (DNA): TGTGCCAGCAGTTTGGTCGGGCTGGGACTAGTCCAGGACGAGCAGTACTTC. This rearrangement joins TRBV28 to TRBJ2-7, with 8 bases fitting TRBD2. V shed 3 bases, J shed 5 bases, and the junction held 15 bases outside the gene matches. CDR3 length: 17 amino acids. In germline, CDR1 is MDHEN, CDR2 SYDVKM.

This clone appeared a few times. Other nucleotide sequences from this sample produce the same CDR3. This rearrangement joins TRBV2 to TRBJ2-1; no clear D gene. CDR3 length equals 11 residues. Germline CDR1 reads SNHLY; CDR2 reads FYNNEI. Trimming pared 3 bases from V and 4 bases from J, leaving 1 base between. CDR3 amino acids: CASSEYNEQFF. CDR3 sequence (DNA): TGTGCCAGCAGTGAGTACAATGAGCAGTTCTTC.

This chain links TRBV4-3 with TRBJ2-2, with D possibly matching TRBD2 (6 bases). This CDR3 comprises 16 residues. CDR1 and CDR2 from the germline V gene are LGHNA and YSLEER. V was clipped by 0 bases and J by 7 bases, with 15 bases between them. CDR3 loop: CASSQDTWAGNGELFF. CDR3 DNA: TGCGCCAGCAGCCAAGACACATGGGCGGGGAACGGGGAGCTGTTTTTT.

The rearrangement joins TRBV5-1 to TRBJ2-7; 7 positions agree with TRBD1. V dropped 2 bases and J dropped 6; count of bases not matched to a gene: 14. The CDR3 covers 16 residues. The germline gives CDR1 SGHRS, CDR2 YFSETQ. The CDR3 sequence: CASSFGLTGFSGEQYF. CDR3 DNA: TGCGCCAGCAGCTTCGGGCTGACAGGGTTTTCGGGCGAGCAGTACTTC.

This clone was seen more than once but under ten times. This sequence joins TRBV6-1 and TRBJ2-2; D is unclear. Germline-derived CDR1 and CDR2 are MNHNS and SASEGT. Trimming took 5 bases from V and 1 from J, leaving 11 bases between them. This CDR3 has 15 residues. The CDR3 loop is CASSRGRLNTGELFF. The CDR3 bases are TGTGCCAGCAGTAGAGGACGGCTGAACACCGGGGAGCTGTTTTTT.

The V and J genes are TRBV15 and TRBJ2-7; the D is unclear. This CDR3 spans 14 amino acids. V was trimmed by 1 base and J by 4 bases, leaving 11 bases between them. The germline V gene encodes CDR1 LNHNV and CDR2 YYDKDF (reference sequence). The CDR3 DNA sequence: TGTGCCACCAGCAGAGTCAGTGGGAAGTACGAGCAGTACTTC. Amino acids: CATSRVSGKYEQYF.

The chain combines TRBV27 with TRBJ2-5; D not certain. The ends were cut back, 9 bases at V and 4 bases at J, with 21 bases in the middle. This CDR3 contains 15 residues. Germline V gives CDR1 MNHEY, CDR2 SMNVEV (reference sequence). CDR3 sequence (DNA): TGTGCCAGGGAAAGGATTCCTAGTGCCGGAGAGACCCAGTACTTC. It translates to CARERIPSAGETQYF.

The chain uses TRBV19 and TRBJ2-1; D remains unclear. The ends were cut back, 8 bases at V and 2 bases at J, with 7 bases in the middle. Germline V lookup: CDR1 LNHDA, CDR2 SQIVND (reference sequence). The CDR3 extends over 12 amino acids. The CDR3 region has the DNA TGTGCCAGTGGCCCCCCCTACAATGAGCAGTTCTTC. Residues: CASGPPYNEQFF. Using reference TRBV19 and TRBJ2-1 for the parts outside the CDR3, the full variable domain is DGGITQSPKYLFRKEGQNVTLSCEQNLNHDAMYWYRQDPGQGLRLIYYSQIVNDFQKGDIAEGYSVSREKKESFPLTVTSAQKNPTAFYLCASGPPYNEQFFGPGTRLTVL.

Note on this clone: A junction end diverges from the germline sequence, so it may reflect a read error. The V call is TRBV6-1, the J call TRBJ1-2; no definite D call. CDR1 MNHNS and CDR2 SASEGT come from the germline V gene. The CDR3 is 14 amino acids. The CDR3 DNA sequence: TGTGCCAGCAGTGAATTGAGAGCTCCCTATCGCTACACCTTC. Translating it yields CASSELRAPYRYTF.

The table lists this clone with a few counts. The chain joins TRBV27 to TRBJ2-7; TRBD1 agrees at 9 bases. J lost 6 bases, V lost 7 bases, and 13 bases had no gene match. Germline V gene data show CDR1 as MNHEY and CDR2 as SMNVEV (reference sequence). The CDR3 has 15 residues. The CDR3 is CASNRMGGQGIEQYF. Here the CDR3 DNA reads TGTGCCAGCAACAGAATGGGGGGACAGGGCATCGAGCAGTACTTC.

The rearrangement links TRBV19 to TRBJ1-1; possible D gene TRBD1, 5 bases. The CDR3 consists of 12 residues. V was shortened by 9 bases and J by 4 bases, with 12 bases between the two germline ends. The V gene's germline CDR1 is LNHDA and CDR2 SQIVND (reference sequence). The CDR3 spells CASEGQGTEAFF. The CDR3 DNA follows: TGTGCCAGCGAGGGGCAGGGCACTGAAGCTTTCTTT.

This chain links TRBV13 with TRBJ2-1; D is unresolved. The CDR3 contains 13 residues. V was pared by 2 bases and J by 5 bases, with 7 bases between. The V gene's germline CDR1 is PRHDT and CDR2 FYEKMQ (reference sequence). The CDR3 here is CASSLWADNEQFF. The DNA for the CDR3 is TGTGCCAGCAGCTTATGGGCCGACAATGAGCAGTTCTTC.

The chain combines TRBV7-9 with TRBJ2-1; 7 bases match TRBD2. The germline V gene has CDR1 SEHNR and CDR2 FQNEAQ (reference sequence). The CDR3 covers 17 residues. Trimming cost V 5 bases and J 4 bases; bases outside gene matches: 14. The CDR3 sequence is CASSPPPGLADYNEQFF. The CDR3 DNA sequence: TGTGCCAGCAGCCCACCCCCCGGGCTAGCGGATTACAATGAGCAGTTCTTC.

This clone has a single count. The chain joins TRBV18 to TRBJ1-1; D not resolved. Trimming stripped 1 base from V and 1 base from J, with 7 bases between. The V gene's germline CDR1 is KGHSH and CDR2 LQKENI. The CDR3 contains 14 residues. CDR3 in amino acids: CASSPLTGNTEAFF. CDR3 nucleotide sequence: TGTGCCAGCTCACCACTTACGGGGAACACTGAAGCTTTCTTT.

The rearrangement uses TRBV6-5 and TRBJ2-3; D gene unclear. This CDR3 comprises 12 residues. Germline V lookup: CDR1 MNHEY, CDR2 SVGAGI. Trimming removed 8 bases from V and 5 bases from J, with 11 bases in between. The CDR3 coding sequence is TGTGCCAGCCTTAGCCCCGGAGATACGCAGTATTTT. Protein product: CASLSPGDTQYF.

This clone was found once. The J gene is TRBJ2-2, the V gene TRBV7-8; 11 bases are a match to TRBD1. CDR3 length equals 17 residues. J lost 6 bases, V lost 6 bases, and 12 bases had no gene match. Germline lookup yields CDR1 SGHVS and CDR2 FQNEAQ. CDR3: CASSWLSGQGGSGELFF. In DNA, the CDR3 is TGTGCCAGCAGTTGGTTGTCGGGACAGGGGGGTTCCGGGGAGCTGTTTTTT. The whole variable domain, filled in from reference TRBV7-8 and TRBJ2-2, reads GAGVSQSPRYKVAKRGQDVALRCDPISGHVSLFWYQQALGQGPEFLTYFQNEAQLDKSGLPSDRFFAERPEGSVSTLKIQRTQQEDSAVYLCASSWLSGQGGSGELFFGEGSRLTVL.

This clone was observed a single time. CDR3 nucleotides: TGTGCCAGCAGTCTTGGTTACGAGCAGTACTTC. It is translated as CASSLGYEQYF. The rearrangement joins TRBV25-1 to TRBJ2-7; D not certain. This CDR3 has 11 amino acids. Germline values: CDR1 MGHDK, CDR2 SYGVNS. V lost 5 bases and J 4 bases, leaving 6 bases between the germline ends.